This entry lists 9 T cell receptor beta chains sequenced from one sample in a study of identical twins. TCRdb itself ran the 5' RACE reads through MiXCR, one entry per CDR3 protein. The data contain 350,000 to 600,000 distinct CDR3 sequences, about 14% of them singletons. These data also formed part of another study, on yellow fever vaccine responses in identical twins.

Sequencing input: CD4+ T cells sorted from blood. All receptors derive from a woman aged 18-29 years in good health.

This clonotype was counted many times. The chain couples TRBV29-1 to TRBJ2-1; 7 bases line up with TRBD1. The CDR3 spans 14 residues. V was pared by 6 bases and J by 6 bases, with 11 bases of the junction left unmatched. The germline V gene encodes CDR1 SQVTM and CDR2 ANQGSEA. The CDR3 protein is CSVGDRVTANEQFF. The CDR3 nucleotides are TGCAGCGTGGGCGACAGGGTTACCGCCAATGAGCAGTTCTTC.

This clonotype was seen a handful of times. The chain joins TRBV24-1 to TRBJ2-7; D remains ambiguous. CDR3 length equals 11 residues. Trimming pared 0 bases from V and 6 bases from J, leaving 2 bases between. CDR1 and CDR2 from the germline V gene are KGHDR and SFDVKD. The CDR3 sequence: CATSDLGEQYF. CDR3 DNA sequence: TGTGCCACCAGTGATTTGGGCGAGCAGTACTTC.

A note on this clonotype: Germline is not matched at one junction end, which may reflect a read error. The chain couples TRBV5-5 to TRBJ2-3; 9 positions agree with TRBD2. CDR3 length equals 18 residues. CDR1 is SGHKS, CDR2 YYEKEE, per germline (reference sequence). DNA for the CDR3: TGTGCCAGCGGCTTCTTCAGCGGGGGGTCGATGCTCACAGATACGCAGTATTTT. Amino acid sequence: CASGFFSGGSMLTDTQYF.

A single count supports this clonotype. DNA of the CDR3: TGTGCCATCAGCATAGCGGGAGAATTCACCGGGGAGCTGTTTTTT. Translating it yields CAISIAGEFTGELFF. V is TRBV10-3 and J is TRBJ2-2; the match to TRBD2 covers 9 bases. Per the germline V gene, CDR1 is ENHRY and CDR2 is SYGVKD. V lost 6 bases to trimming and J lost 4 bases; unmatched junction nucleotides: 6. The CDR3 sequence is 15 residues long.

The V and J genes are TRBV12-3 or TRBV12-4 and TRBJ2-2, with 9 bases that match TRBD2. This CDR3 is 16 amino acids long. The junction had 5 bases not matched to a gene; V was cut back by 2 bases and J by 4 bases. The CDR3 DNA reads TGTGCCAGCAGTTTAAAAGCGGGGGGCCTCACCGGGGAGCTGTTTTTT. It encodes CASSLKAGGLTGELFF.

This clonotype has a count of ten or more. This sequence joins TRBV7-6 and TRBJ2-7; 7 bases are shared with TRBD2. The germline V gene has CDR1 SGHVS and CDR2 FNYEAQ. The CDR3 runs to 15 residues. The ends lost 6 bases at V and 0 bases at J; junction bases unmatched: 8. In nucleotides, the CDR3 is TGTGCCAGCAGTCCTCTAGCGGTCGGCTCCTACGAGCAGTACTTC. Translating it yields CASSPLAVGSYEQYF.

The chain is built from TRBV7-2 and TRBJ2-1; 14 bases map to TRBD2. The CDR3 contains 16 residues. From germline, CDR1 is SGHTA and CDR2 FQGNSA. Trimming at V came to 5 bases and at J to 8 bases, leaving 8 bases not matched to a gene. The CDR3 DNA follows: TGTGCCAGCAGCCGCGATGGGACTAGCGGGAGCTATGAGCAGTTCTTC. Protein product: CASSRDGTSGSYEQFF.

The chain carries TRBV18 and TRBJ2-7, with TRBD1 matching 8 bases. V lost 3 bases and J lost 2; bases outside the gene matches: 3. The CDR3 length is 14 residues. Germline-derived CDR1 and CDR2 are KGHSH and LQKENI. The DNA for the CDR3 is TGTGCCAGCTCACCGACAGGGGCGCCCTACGAGCAGTACTTC. Protein: CASSPTGAPYEQYF.

The table lists this clonotype with many counts. The rearrangement uses TRBV14 and TRBJ2-1; TRBD1 aligns across 9 bases. Germline V CDR1 and CDR2: SGHDN, FVKESK. This CDR3 spans 17 amino acids. Germline trimming cut 4 bases from V and 1 base from J; bases unmatched to any gene: 8. The CDR3 DNA is TGTGCCAGCAGCCGGATACAGGGGGCAGGATCCTACAATGAGCAGTTCTTC. Translation gives CASSRIQGAGSYNEQFF.